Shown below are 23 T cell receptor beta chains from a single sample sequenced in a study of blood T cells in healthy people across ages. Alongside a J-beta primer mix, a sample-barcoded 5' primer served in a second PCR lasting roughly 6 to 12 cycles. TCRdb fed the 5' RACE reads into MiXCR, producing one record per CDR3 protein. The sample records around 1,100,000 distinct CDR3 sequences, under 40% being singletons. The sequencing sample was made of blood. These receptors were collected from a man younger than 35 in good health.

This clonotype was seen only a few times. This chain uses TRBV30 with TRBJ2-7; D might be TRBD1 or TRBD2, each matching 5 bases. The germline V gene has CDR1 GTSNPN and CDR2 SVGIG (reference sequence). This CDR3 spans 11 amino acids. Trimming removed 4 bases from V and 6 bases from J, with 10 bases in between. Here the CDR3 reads CAWTGRGEQYF. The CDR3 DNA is TGTGCCTGGACGGGACGGGGCGAGCAGTACTTC.

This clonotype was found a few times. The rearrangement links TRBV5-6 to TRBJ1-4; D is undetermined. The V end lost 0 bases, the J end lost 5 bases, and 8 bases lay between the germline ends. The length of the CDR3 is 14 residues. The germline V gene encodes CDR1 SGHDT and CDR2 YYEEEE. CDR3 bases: TGTGCCAGCAGCTTGGCCGGGAAAAATGAAAAACTGTTTTTT. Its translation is CASSLAGKNEKLFF.

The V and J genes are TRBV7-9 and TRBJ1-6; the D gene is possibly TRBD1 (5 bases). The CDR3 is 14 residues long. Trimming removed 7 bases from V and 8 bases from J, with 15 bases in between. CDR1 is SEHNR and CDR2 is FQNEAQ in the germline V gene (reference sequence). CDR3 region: CASTGLGRDSPLHF. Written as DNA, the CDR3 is TGTGCCAGCACGGGACTGGGGCGGGATTCACCCCTCCACTTT.

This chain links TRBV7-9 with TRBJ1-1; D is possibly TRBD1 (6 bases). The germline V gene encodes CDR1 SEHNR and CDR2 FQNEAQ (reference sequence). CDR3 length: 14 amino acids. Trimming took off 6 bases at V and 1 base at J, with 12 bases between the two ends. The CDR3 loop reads CASSTGHTNTEAFF. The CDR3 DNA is TGTGCCAGCAGTACGGGACACACGAACACTGAAGCTTTCTTT.

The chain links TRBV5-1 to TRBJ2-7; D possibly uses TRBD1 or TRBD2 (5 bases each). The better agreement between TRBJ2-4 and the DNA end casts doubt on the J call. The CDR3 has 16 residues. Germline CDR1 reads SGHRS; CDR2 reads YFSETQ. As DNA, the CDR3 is TGCGCCAGCAGCCCAAGTTATTCAGGGACGCTAAACATTCAGTACTTC. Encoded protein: CASSPSYSGTLNIQYF.

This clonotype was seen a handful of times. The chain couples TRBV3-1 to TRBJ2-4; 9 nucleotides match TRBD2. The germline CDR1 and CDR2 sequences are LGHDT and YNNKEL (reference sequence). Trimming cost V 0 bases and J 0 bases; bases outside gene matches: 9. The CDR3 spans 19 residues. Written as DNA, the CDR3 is TGTGCCAGCAGCCAAGAGCAGGGCCTAGCGGGGCTAGCCAAAAACATTCAGTACTTC. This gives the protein CASSQEQGLAGLAKNIQYF.

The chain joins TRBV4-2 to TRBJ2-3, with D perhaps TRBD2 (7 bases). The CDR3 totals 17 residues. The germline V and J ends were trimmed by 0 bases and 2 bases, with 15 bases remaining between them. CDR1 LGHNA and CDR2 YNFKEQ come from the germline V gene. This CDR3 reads CASSQERAGAYTDTQYF. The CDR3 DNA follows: TGTGCCAGCAGCCAAGAACGGGCGGGGGCCTACACAGATACGCAGTATTTT.

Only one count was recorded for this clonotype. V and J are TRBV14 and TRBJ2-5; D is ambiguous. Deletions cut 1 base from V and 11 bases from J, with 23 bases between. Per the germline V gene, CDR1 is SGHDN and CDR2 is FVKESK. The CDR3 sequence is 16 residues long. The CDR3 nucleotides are TGTGCCAGCAGCCAAGGTCGATCATCCCCTTTCAATGAGCAGTACTTC. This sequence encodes CASSQGRSSPFNEQYF. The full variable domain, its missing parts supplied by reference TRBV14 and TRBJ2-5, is EAGVTQFPSHSVIEKGQTVTLRCDPISGHDNLYWYRRVMGKEIKFLLHFVKESKQDESGMPNNRFLAERTGGTYSTLKVQPAELEDSGVYFCASSQGRSSPFNEQYFGPGTRLLVL.

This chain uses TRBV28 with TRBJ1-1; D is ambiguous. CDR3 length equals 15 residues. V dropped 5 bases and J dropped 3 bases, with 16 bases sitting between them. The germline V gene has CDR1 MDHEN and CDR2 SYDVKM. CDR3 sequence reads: CASSTPDRLYTEAFF. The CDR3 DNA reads TGTGCCAGCAGTACGCCGGACCGCCTCTACACTGAAGCTTTCTTT. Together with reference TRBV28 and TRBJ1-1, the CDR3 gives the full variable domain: DVKVTQSSRYLVKRTGEKVFLECVQDMDHENMFWYRQDPGLGLRLIYFSYDVKMKEKGDIPEGYSVSREKKERFSLILESASTNQTSMYLCASSTPDRLYTEAFFGQGTRLTVV.

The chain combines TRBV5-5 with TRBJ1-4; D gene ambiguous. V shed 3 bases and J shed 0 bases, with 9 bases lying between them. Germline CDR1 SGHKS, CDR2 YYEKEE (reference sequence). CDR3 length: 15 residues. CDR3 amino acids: CASSSGAATNEKLFF. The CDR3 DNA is TGTGCCAGCAGCTCTGGAGCTGCAACTAATGAAAAACTGTTTTTT.

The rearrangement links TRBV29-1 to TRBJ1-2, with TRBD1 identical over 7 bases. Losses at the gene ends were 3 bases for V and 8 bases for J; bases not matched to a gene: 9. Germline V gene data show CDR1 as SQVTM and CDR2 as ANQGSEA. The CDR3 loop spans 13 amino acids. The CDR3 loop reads CSVDPGQSYGYTF. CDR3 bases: TGCAGCGTTGACCCGGGACAGAGTTACGGCTACACCTTC. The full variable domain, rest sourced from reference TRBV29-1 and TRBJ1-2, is SAVISQKPSRDICQRGTSLTIQCQVDSQVTMMFWYRQQPGQSLTLIATANQGSEATYESGFVIDKFPISRPNLTFSTLTVSNMSPEDSSIYLCSVDPGQSYGYTFGSGTRLTVV.

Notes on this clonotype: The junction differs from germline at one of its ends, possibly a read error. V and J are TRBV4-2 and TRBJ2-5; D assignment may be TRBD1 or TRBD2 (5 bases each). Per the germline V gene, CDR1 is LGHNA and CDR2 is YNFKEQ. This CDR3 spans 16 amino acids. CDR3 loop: CASSPWRDDIGENQYF. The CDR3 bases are TGTGCCAGCAGTCCTTGGCGAGACGACATAGGGGAGAACCAGTACTTC.

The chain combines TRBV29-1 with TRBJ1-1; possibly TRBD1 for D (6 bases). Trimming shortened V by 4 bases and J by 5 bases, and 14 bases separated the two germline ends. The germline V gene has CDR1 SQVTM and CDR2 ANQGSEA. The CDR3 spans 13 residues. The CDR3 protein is CSVGGRGWTEAFF. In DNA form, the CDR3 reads TGCAGCGTTGGGGGCAGGGGATGGACTGAAGCTTTCTTT.

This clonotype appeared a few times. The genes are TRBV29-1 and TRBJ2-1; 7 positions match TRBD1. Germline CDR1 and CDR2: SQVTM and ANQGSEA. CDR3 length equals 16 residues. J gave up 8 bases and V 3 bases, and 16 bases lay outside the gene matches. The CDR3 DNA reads TGCAGCGTTGATCGATCGGACAGGAGGCGAATCTATGAGCAGTTCTTC. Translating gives CSVDRSDRRRIYEQFF.

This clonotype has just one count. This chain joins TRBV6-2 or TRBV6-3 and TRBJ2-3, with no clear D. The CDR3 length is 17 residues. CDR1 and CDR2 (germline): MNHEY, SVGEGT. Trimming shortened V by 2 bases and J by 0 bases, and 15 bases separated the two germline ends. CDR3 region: CASSYGSNGGSTDTQYF. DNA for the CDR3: TGTGCCAGCAGTTACGGCTCGAACGGCGGTAGCACAGATACGCAGTATTTT.

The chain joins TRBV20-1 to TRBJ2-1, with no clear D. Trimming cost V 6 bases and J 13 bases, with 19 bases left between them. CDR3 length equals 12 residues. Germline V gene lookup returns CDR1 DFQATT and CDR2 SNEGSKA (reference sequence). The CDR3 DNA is TGCAGTGCGTCGCAGATTCAAGAGACCCAGTTCTTC. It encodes CSASQIQETQFF.

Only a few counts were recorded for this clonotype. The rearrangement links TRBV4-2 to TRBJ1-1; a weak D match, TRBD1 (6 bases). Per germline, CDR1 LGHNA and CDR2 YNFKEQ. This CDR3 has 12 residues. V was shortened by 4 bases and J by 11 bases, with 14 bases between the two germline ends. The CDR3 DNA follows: TGTGCCAGCAGCCCACAGGGCGTGGAGGCTTTCTTT. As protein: CASSPQGVEAFF.

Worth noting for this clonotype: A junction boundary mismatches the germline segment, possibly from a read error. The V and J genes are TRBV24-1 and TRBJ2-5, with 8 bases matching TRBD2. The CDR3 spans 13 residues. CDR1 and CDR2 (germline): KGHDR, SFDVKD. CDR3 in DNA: TGCGCCATCTCCTCCAACGGGGGGGATGAGCAGTACTTC. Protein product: CAISSNGGDEQYF.

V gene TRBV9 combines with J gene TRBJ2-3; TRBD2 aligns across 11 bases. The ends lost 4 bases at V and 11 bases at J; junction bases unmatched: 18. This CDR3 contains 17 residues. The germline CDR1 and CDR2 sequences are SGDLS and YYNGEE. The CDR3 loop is CASSPLDGTSGSLRQYF. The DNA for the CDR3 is TGTGCCAGCAGCCCCTTGGATGGGACTAGCGGATCCTTGAGGCAGTATTTT.

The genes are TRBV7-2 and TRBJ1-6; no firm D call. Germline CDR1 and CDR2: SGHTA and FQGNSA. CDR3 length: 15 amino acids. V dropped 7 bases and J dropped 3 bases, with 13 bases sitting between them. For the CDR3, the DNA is TGTGCCAGCACCCTCGGACGGGTCTATAATTCACCCCTCCACTTT. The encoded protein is CASTLGRVYNSPLHF.

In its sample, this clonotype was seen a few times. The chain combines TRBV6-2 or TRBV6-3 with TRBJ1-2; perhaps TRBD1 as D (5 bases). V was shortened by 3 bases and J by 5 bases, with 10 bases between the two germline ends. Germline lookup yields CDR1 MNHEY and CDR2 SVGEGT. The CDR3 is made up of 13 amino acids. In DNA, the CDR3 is TGTGCCAGCAGTTATGACAGTGGATATGGCTACACCTTC. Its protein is CASSYDSGYGYTF.

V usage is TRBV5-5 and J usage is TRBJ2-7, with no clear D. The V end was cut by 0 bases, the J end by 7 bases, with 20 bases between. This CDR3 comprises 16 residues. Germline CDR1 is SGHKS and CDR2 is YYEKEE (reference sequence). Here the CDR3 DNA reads TGTGCCAGCAGCTTGGTAGGCGGCAGTTTCTTAGAAGAGCAGTACTTC. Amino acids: CASSLVGGSFLEEQYF.

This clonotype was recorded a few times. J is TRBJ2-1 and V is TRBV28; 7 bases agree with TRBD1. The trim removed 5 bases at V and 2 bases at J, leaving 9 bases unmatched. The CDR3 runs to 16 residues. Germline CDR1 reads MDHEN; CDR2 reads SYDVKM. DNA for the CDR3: TGTGCCAGCAGTGACCAACAGGGGAGCCCCTACAATGAGCAGTTCTTC. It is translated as CASSDQQGSPYNEQFF.